This entry describes one T cell receptor (beta chain). In the authors' workflow: Amplified reference gene primers provided the basis for estimating nucleated cell counts. Libraries were prepared by immunoSEQ multiplex PCR; TCRdb keeps only in-frame clonotypes and omits some of them. V and J calls and clone size come straight from that table; D and trimming were deduced from the DNA. Among about 210,000 clones listed, less than 90% were seen once. The data were taken from a study of blood T cell repertoires in COVID-19. Study-level background: T cells, B-cell-depleted T cells, or PBMCs supplied cDNA or gDNA.

From germline, CDR1 is KGHSH and CDR2 LQKENI. The CDR3 contains 14 residues. V lost 3 bases, J lost 6 bases, and 11 bases lay in between. The receptor was derived from a woman in her 70s with acute or convalescent COVID-19. The sequenced sample consisted of peripheral blood. The chain combines TRBV18 with TRBJ2-2; TRBD2 is a possible D gene (6 bases). In DNA form, the CDR3 reads TGTGCCAGCTCACCCTGGACTACTTCCGGGGAGCTGTTTTTT. Translated, it gives CASSPWTTSGELFF.